The 23 T cell receptor beta chains presented below share a single source sample, sequenced in a study of cytotoxic CD8 clonotypes in ibrutinib-treated CLL. Here immunoSEQ multiplex PCR was the method, and the copy in TCRdb shows in-frame clones only, minus some. Here the sample spans some 50,000 clones, roughly 50% being singletons. Sample: PBMCs, taken after 24 months of ibrutinib treatment. The receptors stem from a human donor with chronic lymphocytic leukemia.

CDR3 in amino acids: CASSSSQGRRELFF. In DNA form, the CDR3 reads TGCGCCAGCAGCTCCTCGCAGGGACGTAGGGAGCTGTTTTTT. This chain joins TRBV5-1 and TRBJ2-2, with D possibly being TRBD1 or TRBD2 (5 bases each). The CDR3 extends over 14 amino acids. The germline CDR1 and CDR2 sequences are SGHRS and YFSETQ. V dropped 3 bases and J dropped 9 bases, with 15 bases sitting between them.

This chain links TRBV29-1 with TRBJ2-7, with D hard to call. Germline V CDR1 and CDR2: SQVTM, ANQGSEA. The CDR3 totals 13 residues. V lost 4 bases and J lost 7, with 17 bases in between. CDR3 bases: TGCAGCGTTGGCTTCATCTCGCTGGGGGAGCAGTACTTC. This sequence encodes CSVGFISLGEQYF.

The chain employs TRBV5-6 and TRBJ2-2; the D call may be TRBD1 or TRBD2 (6 bases each). V lost 0 bases, J lost 6 bases, and 12 bases lay in between. CDR1 and CDR2 from the germline V gene are SGHDT and YYEEEE. This CDR3 is built from 15 residues. This CDR3 is CASSLEQGRPGELFF. CDR3 DNA: TGTGCCAGCAGCTTGGAGCAGGGGAGGCCCGGGGAGCTGTTTTTT.

V and J are TRBV2 and TRBJ1-1, with D unclear. V was clipped by 3 bases and J by 7 bases, with 6 bases between them. Germline-derived CDR1 and CDR2 are SNHLY and FYNNEI. The CDR3 runs to 11 residues. The CDR3 here is CASSDPYEAFF. The CDR3 DNA reads as TGTGCCAGCAGTGACCCGTATGAAGCTTTCTTT.

CDR3 in amino acids: CASSPRPGGTQYF. The CDR3 DNA follows: TGTGCCAGCAGCCCCCGGCCCGGCGGGACCCAGTACTTC. The rearrangement uses TRBV7-6 and TRBJ2-5, with no clear D. The germline V and J ends were trimmed by 5 bases and 7 bases, with 14 bases remaining between them. The CDR3 extends over 13 amino acids. CDR1 and CDR2 from the germline V gene are SGHVS and FNYEAQ.

V usage is TRBV2 and J usage is TRBJ2-3; perhaps D is TRBD1 or TRBD2 (5 bases each). CDR1 and CDR2 from the germline V gene are SNHLY and FYNNEI. V was shortened by 6 bases and J by 2 bases, with 15 bases between the two germline ends. This CDR3 is built from 15 residues. In DNA form, the CDR3 reads TGTGCCAGCAGCCGGGACGGCCAGACCACAGATACGCAGTATTTT. The encoded protein is CASSRDGQTTDTQYF.

The rearrangement links TRBV28 to TRBJ2-1, with D tentatively TRBD1 or TRBD2 (5 bases each). This CDR3 is 17 amino acids long. Germline assignment: CDR1 MDHEN and CDR2 SYDVKM. V was cut by 6 bases and J by 5 bases, with 23 bases left in between. Here the CDR3 DNA reads TGTGCCAGCAGGTTTGTAAGACCGGGACGAAGAAACAATGAGCAGTTCTTC. It is translated as CASRFVRPGRRNNEQFF.

V gene TRBV27 combines with J gene TRBJ1-2; no clear D. The CDR3 is 16 amino acids. From germline, CDR1 is MNHEY and CDR2 SMNVEV (reference sequence). V was shortened by 5 bases and J by 4 bases, with 20 bases between the two germline ends. CDR3 DNA: TGTGCCAGCAGTCACGACAATGGAGCGGGATTCTATGGCTACACCTTC. Translating gives CASSHDNGAGFYGYTF.

This clone was found a few times. In DNA, the CDR3 is TGTGCCAGTAGTATCGGGACAGGGGGCGGCTACACCTTC. Translating it yields CASSIGTGGGYTF. The V gene is TRBV19, the J gene TRBJ1-2; 12 nucleotides line up with TRBD1. CDR3 length equals 13 residues. After removal of 3 bases from V and 8 bases from J, the junction contained 1 base not matched to a gene. Germline V lookup: CDR1 LNHDA, CDR2 SQIVND (reference sequence). The variable domain in full, completed from reference TRBV19 and TRBJ1-2, reads DGGITQSPKYLFRKEGQNVTLSCEQNLNHDAMYWYRQDPGQGLRLIYYSQIVNDFQKGDIAEGYSVSREKKESFPLTVTSAQKNPTAFYLCASSIGTGGGYTFGSGTRLTVV.

The V gene is TRBV5-4, the J gene TRBJ2-5, with D perhaps being TRBD1 or TRBD2 (6 bases each). Germline V gives CDR1 SGHNT, CDR2 YYREEE (reference sequence). The CDR3 runs 15 residues. V gave up 4 bases and J gave up 3 bases, with 16 bases separating them. The CDR3 coding sequence is TGTGCCAGCAGCATGAACTTAGGGGGGAAAGAGACCCAGTACTTC. It translates to CASSMNLGGKETQYF.

The rearrangement links TRBV28 to TRBJ2-2, with 8 bases lining up with TRBD1. CDR3 length equals 20 residues. Trimming took 6 bases from V and 2 from J; bases not matched to a gene: 20. CDR1 is MDHEN and CDR2 is SYDVKM in the germline V gene. The CDR3 DNA follows: TGTGCCAGCAGCTACCTAACACCCTTGGGCAGGGGGCCTAACACCGGGGAGCTGTTTTTT. It codes for CASSYLTPLGRGPNTGELFF.

The chain couples TRBV2 to TRBJ2-5; maybe TRBD2 (5 bases). Trimming stripped 3 bases from V and 5 bases from J, with 16 bases between. The CDR3 extends over 15 amino acids. CDR1 is SNHLY, CDR2 FYNNEI, per germline. In DNA form, the CDR3 reads TGTGCCAGCAGTGATGAGGGTTTCCGAGGGGAGACCCAGTACTTC. It codes for CASSDEGFRGETQYF.

The genes are TRBV27 and TRBJ2-7; tentatively, D is TRBD1 (5 bases). Trimming took 7 bases from V and 0 from J, leaving 19 bases between them. The CDR3 totals 16 residues. The germline gives CDR1 MNHEY, CDR2 SMNVEV (reference sequence). CDR3 residues: CASMGERTGTSYEQYF. The CDR3 coding sequence is TGTGCCAGCATGGGTGAGAGAACAGGCACCTCCTACGAGCAGTACTTC.

This clone appeared many times. The rearrangement joins TRBV28 to TRBJ2-7, with 8 bases identical to TRBD2. Germline CDR1 is MDHEN and CDR2 is SYDVKM. V shed 3 bases and J 0 bases; nucleotides not matched to a gene: 7. The CDR3 has 16 residues. The CDR3 protein is CASSFHLAGLSYEQYF. The DNA of the CDR3 is TGTGCCAGCAGTTTCCACCTAGCGGGTCTCTCCTACGAGCAGTACTTC. Full variable domain (remainder filled in from reference TRBV28 and TRBJ2-7): DVKVTQSSRYLVKRTGEKVFLECVQDMDHENMFWYRQDPGLGLRLIYFSYDVKMKEKGDIPEGYSVSREKKERFSLILESASTNQTSMYLCASSFHLAGLSYEQYFGPGTRLTVT.

This clone was seen at least ten times. The chain employs TRBV6-6 and TRBJ2-7; D perhaps matches TRBD1 (6 bases). The V and J ends lost 2 bases and 3 bases respectively, with 8 bases between them. The CDR3 consists of 13 residues. CDR1 is MNHNY and CDR2 is SVGAGI in the germline V gene (reference sequence). Here the CDR3 DNA reads TGTGCCAGCAGTTACGCAGGGGACTACGAGCAGTACTTC. It specifies CASSYAGDYEQYF.

The V gene is TRBV2, the J gene TRBJ2-2; TRBD2 agrees at 9 bases. Per germline, CDR1 SNHLY and CDR2 FYNNEI. The CDR3 is made up of 14 amino acids. V lost 4 bases and J lost 6; bases outside the gene matches: 3. CDR3 sequence reads: CASSVLAGSGELFF. CDR3 bases: TGTGCCAGCAGTGTGCTAGCGGGATCCGGGGAGCTGTTTTTT.

This clone came up a few times. This chain links TRBV28 with TRBJ2-1; 12 positions match TRBD2. The CDR3 is made up of 16 amino acids. Germline lookup yields CDR1 MDHEN and CDR2 SYDVKM. The junction had 3 bases not matched to a gene; V was cut back by 1 base and J by 5 bases. The CDR3 DNA follows: TGTGCCAGCAGTTTATATCGGACTAGCGGGAACAATGAGCAGTTCTTC. This gives the protein CASSLYRTSGNNEQFF.

V gene TRBV10-2 combines with J gene TRBJ1-1, with 9 bases matching TRBD1. J gave up 6 bases and V 7 bases, and 6 bases lay outside the gene matches. Per germline, CDR1 WSHSY and CDR2 SAAADI. This CDR3 is 13 amino acids long. CDR3 in DNA: TGCGCCAGCACGGACAGGGGAGGCTCTGAAGCTTTCTTT. This translates into CASTDRGGSEAFF.

There are a few counts of this clone. The chain is built from TRBV5-1 and TRBJ2-1, with 12 bases lining up with TRBD2. The CDR3 covers 16 residues. With 4 bases clipped from V and 8 bases from J, the junction kept 10 bases outside the gene matches. Germline values: CDR1 SGHRS, CDR2 YFSETQ. This CDR3 is CASSLTRTSGAYEQFF. In DNA, the CDR3 is TGCGCCAGCAGCCTCACTAGGACTAGCGGGGCCTATGAGCAGTTCTTC.

Many counts were recorded for this clone. The chain employs TRBV4-1 and TRBJ2-2; D call uncertain. Trimming took 0 bases from V and 1 from J, leaving 6 bases between them. This CDR3 has 15 amino acids. Germline V gives CDR1 MGHRA, CDR2 YSYEKL. CDR3 sequence reads: CASSQEDWNTGELFF. The CDR3 DNA is TGCGCCAGCAGCCAAGAGGATTGGAACACCGGGGAGCTGTTTTTT.

The CDR3 is CASSPVRVKWGTGKDGTQYF. CDR3 nucleotides: TGTGCCAGCTCACCAGTCCGAGTCAAGTGGGGGACAGGGAAAGATGGTACGCAGTATTTT. The chain couples TRBV18 to TRBJ2-3; 9 bases line up with TRBD1. Losses at the gene ends were 2 bases for V and 8 bases for J; bases not matched to a gene: 23. Germline V lookup: CDR1 KGHSH, CDR2 LQKENI. CDR3 length: 20 residues. Drawing the rest from reference TRBV18 and TRBJ2-3, the complete variable domain is NAGVMQNPRHLVRRRGQEARLRCSPMKGHSHVYWYRQLPEEGLKFMVYLQKENIIDESGMPKERFSAEFPKEGPSILRIQQVVRGDSAAYFCASSPVRVKWGTGKDGTQYFGPGTRLTVL.

This clone showed up just a few times. CDR3 DNA: TGCAGTGCTTCACTTGACAAGGTTCAGTACTTC. It encodes CSASLDKVQYF. The chain has TRBV20-1 and TRBJ2-4, with no clear D. The germline CDR1 and CDR2 sequences are DFQATT and SNEGSKA (reference sequence). V dropped 5 bases and J dropped 11 bases, with 13 bases sitting between them. The CDR3 has 11 amino acids.

This clone is deemed medium-sized. This chain links TRBV30 with TRBJ1-2; D is ambiguous. CDR1 is GTSNPN, CDR2 SVGIG, per germline (reference sequence). Trimming left V 0 bases short and J 7 bases short, with 9 bases between. The CDR3 is 12 residues long. CDR3 in DNA: TGTGCCTGGAGTGTACTTGGAGTTGGCTACACCTTC. Translated: CAWSVLGVGYTF.